Listed below are T cell receptor beta chains from one sample, sequenced in a study of technical replicates of blood from a few donors. Sequencing was performed with immunoSEQ multiplex PCR; in TCRdb, only in-frame clones are kept and a portion is missing. The data hold more than 65,000 clones, with about 97% observed a single time. The material sequenced was T cells isolated from PBMCs. Receptors were obtained from a human donor in good health. Each CDR3 is given with its conserved first and last residue. D genes are given only for firm matches. A row's size may be missing; if present it is once, few, many or a size class.

d_call,v_call,cdr3_length,j_call,clone_size,cdr3_aa,cdr3_nt
-,TRBV19,17,TRBJ1-3,-,CASSLERQIISGNTIYF,TGTGCCAGTAGTCTCGAGCGACAGATCATCTCTGGAAACACCATATATTTT
-,TRBV2,14,TRBJ1-2,once,CASSEAYSHYGYTF,TGTGCCAGCAGTGAAGCGTACAGTCACTATGGCTACACCTTC
-,TRBV5-4,14,TRBJ2-7,once,CASSPGFTPYEQYF,TGTGCCAGCAGCCCCGGGTTCACCCCCTACGAGCAGTACTTC
-,TRBV27,15,TRBJ1-5,-,CASSPRRNRNQPQHF,TGTGCCAGCAGTCCCCGGCGGAACCGCAATCAGCCCCAGCATTTT
-,TRBV11-3,17,TRBJ2-3,once,CASSLSPPEGVPDTQYF,TGTGCCAGCAGCCTATCCCCGCCGGAGGGAGTGCCAGATACGCAGTATTTT
-,TRBV7-8,15,TRBJ2-7,-,CASSSGGHRAYEQYF,TGTGCCAGCAGCTCCGGAGGTCATCGCGCCTACGAGCAGTACTTC
TRBD1,TRBV9,14,TRBJ1-5,-,CASSRTGGNQPQHF,TGTGCCAGCAGCCGGACAGGGGGCAATCAGCCCCAGCATTTT
-,TRBV10-1,15,TRBJ2-2,-,CASSESSGVPGELFF,TGCGCCAGCAGTGAGTCTTCAGGGGTACCCGGGGAGCTGTTTTTT
TRBD1,TRBV7-9,16,TRBJ1-1,-,CASSPRQGLGTAEAFF,TGTGCCAGCAGCCCGAGACAGGGGTTGGGTACGGCTGAAGCTTTCTTT
TRBD2,TRBV7-9,14,TRBJ2-2,-,CASSLGRAAGELFF,TGTGCCAGCAGTTTGGGGAGGGCCGCCGGGGAGCTGTTTTTT
TRBD1,TRBV18,11,TRBJ1-2,-,CASSPGQGYTF,TGTGCCAGCTCACCGGGACAGGGCTACACCTTC
-,TRBV20-1,8,TRBJ2-1,-,CSLGPTVF,TGCAGTCTGGGGCCTACGGTCTTC
TRBD1,TRBV4-2,14,TRBJ1-5,once,CASSRDRGNQPQHF,TGTGCCAGCAGCCGGGACAGGGGCAATCAGCCCCAGCATTTT
-,TRBV5-6,14,TRBJ2-2,-,CASSFRVGTGELFF,TGTGCCAGCAGCTTCAGGGTTGGCACCGGGGAGCTGTTTTTT
TRBD1,TRBV29-1,13,TRBJ2-5,-,CSVEDREQETQYF,TGCAGCGTAGAGGACAGGGAGCAAGAGACCCAGTACTTC
TRBD1,TRBV5-6,16,TRBJ2-5,-,CASSHTGVQMEETQYF,TGTGCCAGCAGCCATACAGGGGTTCAAATGGAAGAGACCCAGTACTTC
TRBD1,TRBV7-9,14,TRBJ1-5,-,CASSFDRGNQPQHF,TGTGCCAGCAGCTTCGACAGGGGCAATCAGCCCCAGCATTTT
TRBD1,TRBV9,16,TRBJ2-2,-,CASTNRDRGFTGELFF,TGTGCCAGCACCAACCGGGACAGGGGGTTCACCGGGGAGCTGTTTTTT
TRBD1,TRBV25-1,14,TRBJ1-5,-,CASSEGQVVQPQHF,TGTGCCAGCAGTGAAGGACAGGTGGTTCAGCCCCAGCATTTT
-,TRBV14,15,TRBJ2-3,-,CASSQDPQSTDTQYF,TGTGCCAGCAGCCAAGATCCTCAGAGCACAGATACGCAGTATTTT
TRBD2,TRBV7-2,15,TRBJ2-1,-,CASSPVAGGGNEQFF,TGTGCCAGCAGCCCCGTAGCGGGAGGGGGGAATGAGCAGTTCTTC
TRBD2,TRBV2,16,TRBJ2-1,-,CASSRLAGGPYNEQFF,TGTGCCAGCAGTCGACTAGCGGGAGGGCCATACAATGAGCAGTTCTTC
-,TRBV28,14,TRBJ2-5,-,CASTWTVAQETQYF,TGTGCCAGCACCTGGACAGTAGCACAAGAGACCCAGTACTTC
TRBD1,TRBV4-3,15,TRBJ1-5,-,CASSQDLTGDQPQHF,TGCGCCAGCAGCCAAGATTTGACAGGGGATCAGCCCCAGCATTTT
TRBD1,TRBV11-2,16,TRBJ1-1,-,CASSLAGTDVGTEAFF,TGTGCCAGCAGTTTAGCCGGGACAGATGTTGGTACTGAAGCTTTCTTT
TRBD2,TRBV9,16,TRBJ2-3,-,CASSAKTSASTDTQYF,TGTGCCAGCAGCGCCAAGACTAGCGCTAGCACAGATACGCAGTATTTT
TRBD1,TRBV2,13,TRBJ1-3,once,CASSEADRVRQYF,TGTGCCAGCAGTGAAGCGGACAGGGTGCGGCAATATTTT
TRBD1,TRBV5-6,16,TRBJ1-3,-,CASSFGDRVSGNTIYF,TGTGCCAGCAGCTTCGGGGACAGGGTCTCTGGAAACACCATATATTTT
TRBD2,TRBV4-3,16,TRBJ2-5,-,CASSQRGLDLKETQYF,TGCGCCAGCAGCCAGAGGGGACTAGATTTAAAAGAGACCCAGTACTTC
-,TRBV4-1,14,TRBJ2-5,-,CASSQAGGSETQYF,TGCGCCAGCAGCCAAGCAGGAGGCTCTGAGACCCAGTACTTC
-,TRBV29-1,14,TRBJ2-3,-,CSVEPGAFTDTQYF,TGCAGCGTTGAACCGGGAGCCTTCACAGATACGCAGTATTTT
-,TRBV4-1,15,TRBJ2-3,-,CASSQEGTFTDTQYF,TGCGCCAGCAGCCAGGAAGGGACTTTTACAGATACGCAGTATTTT
-,TRBV5-8,12,TRBJ1-1,-,CASSLGLTEAFF,TGTGCCAGCAGCTTGGGTCTGACTGAAGCTTTCTTT
-,TRBV5-5,15,TRBJ2-2,-,CASSLASVNTGELFF,TGTGCCAGCAGCTTGGCCTCAGTAAACACCGGGGAGCTGTTTTTT
TRBD2,TRBV28,15,TRBJ2-7,-,CASTSPGEGPNEQYF,TGTGCCAGCACCTCTCCGGGGGAGGGCCCTAACGAGCAGTACTTC
-,TRBV30,12,TRBJ2-7,once,CAFVSSTYEQYF,TGTGCCTTTGTTAGTTCTACCTACGAGCAGTACTTC
TRBD1,TRBV19,15,TRBJ1-5,-,CASSIGQGNNQPQHF,TGTGCCAGTAGTATCGGACAGGGGAACAATCAGCCCCAGCATTTT
TRBD1,TRBV28,13,TRBJ1-1,-,CASSLSGGLEAFF,TGTGCCAGCAGTTTATCAGGGGGCCTTGAAGCTTTCTTT
TRBD1,TRBV5-8,13,TRBJ2-5,once,CASIFDRGETQYF,TGTGCCAGCATATTCGACAGGGGGGAGACCCAGTACTTC
TRBD1,TRBV6-1,14,TRBJ2-7,-,CASSRGQGRNEQYF,TGTGCCAGTTCACGGGGACAGGGTCGCAACGAGCAGTACTTC
TRBD2,TRBV4-2,14,TRBJ2-7,-,CASSSSGGPYEQYF,TGTGCCAGCAGTTCTAGCGGGGGGCCCTACGAGCAGTACTTC
-,TRBV19,11,TRBJ2-7,-,CASLDGYEQYF,TGTGCCAGTCTAGACGGGTACGAGCAGTACTTC
-,TRBV6-6,14,TRBJ2-7,-,CASSYSAEGYEQYF,TGTGCCAGCAGTTACTCGGCGGAGGGCTACGAGCAGTACTTC
-,TRBV5-1,16,TRBJ1-4,-,CASSLRQPPPNEKLFF,TGCGCCAGCAGCCTTCGACAACCCCCCCCGAATGAAAAACTGTTTTTT
-,TRBV2,13,TRBJ1-1,-,CAIPRAYNTEAFF,TGTGCCATACCCAGGGCATATAACACTGAAGCTTTCTTT
TRBD1,TRBV5-6,16,TRBJ1-2,once,CASSFGTGQPSGGYTF,TGTGCCAGCAGCTTTGGCACGGGACAGCCGAGTGGGGGCTACACCTTC
-,TRBV11-2,13,TRBJ2-2,-,CASSTPQIGELFF,TGTGCCAGCAGCACCCCACAGATCGGGGAGCTGTTTTTT
TRBD1,TRBV29-1,11,TRBJ2-7,-,CSVAGTAEQYF,TGCAGCGTCGCCGGGACAGCCGAGCAGTACTTC
TRBD1,TRBV27,15,TRBJ1-1,-,CASSSIRTGRAEAFF,TGTGCCAGCAGTTCCATTCGGACAGGGAGGGCTGAAGCTTTCTTT
TRBD1,TRBV28,15,TRBJ1-1,-,CASRLYRQGDPEAFF,TGTGCCAGCAGGTTATATCGACAGGGGGATCCTGAAGCTTTCTTT
-,TRBV5-4,12,TRBJ1-1,-,CASSFPYTEAFF,TGTGCCAGCAGCTTTCCCTACACTGAAGCTTTCTTT